Reported below is one T cell receptor (beta chain). Its recognized antigen is unknown. Base qualities are missing; no much larger clone stands one base away. The CDR3 runs 16 amino acids, cysteine and phenylalanine included. The read is trimmed to its CDR3 DNA, 48 bases read in frame from base 1. V sheds 0 bases and J sheds 4 bases, leaving 13 bases between their ends. CDR1 LGHDT and CDR2 YNNKEL are derived from the germline V gene (reference sequence). Participants in the prospective study were aged 18 to 89 years, lived in under 30 United States geographic areas, and enrolled through a virtual design. To assign participants to cohorts, the prospective study relied on clinical history that participants themselves reported in a screening survey and a study questionnaire. Recovered participants in ImmuneRACE Cohort 3 were defined by two consecutive negative NP/OP PCR tests, clearance by a healthcare professional, or resolution of symptoms. In the prospective study, whole blood, serum and a nasopharyngeal or oropharyngeal swab were collected from each participant by mobile phlebotomists. Over an approximately 2-month period, participants in the prospective study had the option of providing additional blood draws and questionnaires. Before DNA extraction, prospective study blood samples were shipped either frozen or at room temperature.

The sample is drawn from a study of blood T cell repertoires in COVID-19 (dated by TCRdb to the early 2020s). Background for the entire study: Samples from collaborators originated in the United States, Italy and Spain and spanned both the acute and convalescent phases of COVID-19. The prospective study material was composed of cDNA or gDNA derived from T cells, B-cell-depleted T cells, or PBMCs. Deeply sampled blood TCRbeta repertoires from subjects exposed to, actively infected with, or recovered from COVID-19 were included in the dataset. The repertoires were made available in a free public database intended to serve as a resource for research on the immune response to SARS-CoV-2. The samples were drawn from two sources: the first 160 participants of the ongoing ImmuneRACE study, and 950 to 1,500 subjects contributed by 6 global collaborators. The sample metadata nearly always contained a de-identified subject ID, COVID-19 status, age in years and sex. Where HLA class I and class II types were available, the types were taken from metadata supplied by the sample provider, not from assay-based typing.

Overall study results and their limits: Clinical and demographic metadata were provided uncurated, with the amount varying by source and participant.

TCRbeta CDR3 regions were amplified from genomic DNA by means of the immunoSEQ Assay, a bias-controlled multiplex PCR. Concerning the study's data processing: The number of nucleated cells in each sample was estimated by amplification of reference gene primers within the assay. To quantify the absolute abundance of each unique TCRbeta CDR3 rearrangement, sequence reads were collapsed and filtered. Productive Simpson clonality was computed per sample as the square root of Simpson's diversity index over productive rearrangements. Entries here come from immuneACCESS through TCRdb and include only in-frame sequences with V and J called. Some clones fail to appear in such tables; in the studies checked, an unresolved V gene covers under half of the shortfall, and the cause of the remainder is unknown. The DNA was the basis for D and trimming; V, J and clone size are from that table. The sample includes about 380,000 clones, with approximately 90% observed a single time. 1.2% of the sample goes to the ten largest clones.

The source of this sequence is a woman aged 18-29 years who had recovered from COVID-19. The rearranged chain carries TRBV3-1 (or the pseudogene TRBV3-2) and TRBJ1-3; there is no confident call for the D gene. The sequenced sample consisted of PBMCs or T cells enriched from blood (not recorded which). The CDR3 corresponds to CASSQDVGGRGNTIYF. DNA sequence: TGTGCCAGCAGCCAAGACGTCGGCGGGCGGGGAAACACCATATATTTT.